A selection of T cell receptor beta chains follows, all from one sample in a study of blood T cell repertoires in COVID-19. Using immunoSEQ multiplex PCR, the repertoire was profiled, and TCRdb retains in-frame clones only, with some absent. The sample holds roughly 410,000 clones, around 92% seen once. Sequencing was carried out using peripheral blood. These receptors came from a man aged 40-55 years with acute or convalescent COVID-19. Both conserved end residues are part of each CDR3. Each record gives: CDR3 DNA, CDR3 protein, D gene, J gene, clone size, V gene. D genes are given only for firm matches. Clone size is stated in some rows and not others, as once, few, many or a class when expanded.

cdr3_nt: TGTGCCAGCAGTTTATTTCTAGGAAGCACCTACGAGCAGTACTTC
cdr3_aa: CASSLFLGSTYEQYF
d_call: -
j_call: TRBJ2-7
clone_size: -
v_call: TRBV28

cdr3_nt: TGTGCCAGCAGCGTGGGCAGAAGAGACTACGAGCAGTACTTC
cdr3_aa: CASSVGRRDYEQYF
d_call: -
j_call: TRBJ2-7
clone_size: -
v_call: TRBV9

cdr3_nt: TGTGCCAGCAGGGCTTTACAGGGTTATTCTCTGGAACTGTTTTTT
cdr3_aa: CASRALQGYSLELFF
d_call: -
j_call: TRBJ1-4
clone_size: -
v_call: TRBV2

cdr3_nt: TGTGCCAGCAGCCAAGAACCGCCGGGAGGGGCCGGCTACACCTTC
cdr3_aa: CASSQEPPGGAGYTF
d_call: -
j_call: TRBJ1-2
clone_size: -
v_call: TRBV4-2

cdr3_nt: TGTGCCAGCAGCTTTTCCGGGACAGGGTATGAGACCCAGTACTTC
cdr3_aa: CASSFSGTGYETQYF
d_call: TRBD1
j_call: TRBJ2-5
clone_size: -
v_call: TRBV7-3

cdr3_nt: TGCAGCACATTGACAGGCGTGAACACTGAAGCTTTCTTT
cdr3_aa: CSTLTGVNTEAFF
d_call: -
j_call: TRBJ1-1
clone_size: -
v_call: TRBV29-1

cdr3_nt: TGTGCCAGTAGTCCCCCAGACAGTGGCTACACCTTC
cdr3_aa: CASSPPDSGYTF
d_call: -
j_call: TRBJ1-2
clone_size: once
v_call: TRBV19

cdr3_nt: TGTGCCAGCAGCTTAGATTCAGGGACTGAAGCTTTCTTT
cdr3_aa: CASSLDSGTEAFF
d_call: -
j_call: TRBJ1-1
clone_size: many
v_call: TRBV11-2

cdr3_nt: TGTGCCAGCAGCTTACTAAACGGCGGGGAGCTGTTTTTT
cdr3_aa: CASSLLNGGELFF
d_call: -
j_call: TRBJ2-2
clone_size: many
v_call: TRBV11-1

cdr3_nt: TGTGCCAGCAGTAAGCGTAACGAGCAGTACTTC
cdr3_aa: CASSKRNEQYF
d_call: -
j_call: TRBJ2-7
clone_size: -
v_call: TRBV6-5

cdr3_nt: TGTGCCAGCAGCTTAGCGCGGAGTCAGATGGACTATGGCTACACCTTC
cdr3_aa: CASSLARSQMDYGYTF
d_call: -
j_call: TRBJ1-2
clone_size: -
v_call: TRBV7-9

cdr3_nt: TGTGCCAGCTCACCTCGGGACAGGGGAGATGGCTACACCTTC
cdr3_aa: CASSPRDRGDGYTF
d_call: TRBD1
j_call: TRBJ1-2
clone_size: -
v_call: TRBV18

cdr3_nt: TGTGCCAGTAGTGCTACTTTTTCCTACGAGCAGTACTTC
cdr3_aa: CASSATFSYEQYF
d_call: -
j_call: TRBJ2-7
clone_size: -
v_call: TRBV19

cdr3_nt: TGTGCCAGCAGTGACCCGGGAGGCTGGAACTATGGCTACACCTTC
cdr3_aa: CASSDPGGWNYGYTF
d_call: -
j_call: TRBJ1-2
clone_size: -
v_call: TRBV6-1

cdr3_nt: TGTGCCAGCAGTTTATGGCCCTCGCGGGACACCGGGGAGCTGTTTTTT
cdr3_aa: CASSLWPSRDTGELFF
d_call: -
j_call: TRBJ2-2
clone_size: once
v_call: TRBV28

cdr3_nt: TGTGCCAGCAGCGTAGGGGGACAGGGGGCCGGCGCCTACGAGCAGTACTTC
cdr3_aa: CASSVGGQGAGAYEQYF
d_call: TRBD1
j_call: TRBJ2-7
clone_size: -
v_call: TRBV9

cdr3_nt: TGTGCCAGCAGTTTAGTGCGGGACAGAACCAATTCCCTCCACTTT
cdr3_aa: CASSLVRDRTNSLHF
d_call: TRBD1
j_call: TRBJ1-6
clone_size: -
v_call: TRBV28

cdr3_nt: TGTGCCAGCAGCCAAGTTCGGCCTGCGGATGGCTACACCTTC
cdr3_aa: CASSQVRPADGYTF
d_call: -
j_call: TRBJ1-2
clone_size: -
v_call: TRBV3-1/TRBV3-2

cdr3_nt: TGTGCCACCAGCAGAGCGACAGTGGGCAACTATGGCTACACCTTC
cdr3_aa: CATSRATVGNYGYTF
d_call: -
j_call: TRBJ1-2
clone_size: -
v_call: TRBV15

cdr3_nt: TGTGCCAGTAGTATAGTCCCGGGGAACACCGGGGAGCTGTTTTTT
cdr3_aa: CASSIVPGNTGELFF
d_call: -
j_call: TRBJ2-2
clone_size: -
v_call: TRBV19

cdr3_nt: TGTGCCAGTAGTACCCAGGGGATGCTGTTTTTT
cdr3_aa: CASSTQGMLFF
d_call: -
j_call: TRBJ1-4
clone_size: -
v_call: TRBV19

cdr3_nt: TGTGCCAGCAGCCAACTCTCAACCCGGGGGAAGAACACTGAAGCTTTCTTT
cdr3_aa: CASSQLSTRGKNTEAFF
d_call: -
j_call: TRBJ1-1
clone_size: -
v_call: TRBV4-2

cdr3_nt: TGTGCCAGCAGCGTAGCTGACGGGAACAATGAGCAGTTCTTC
cdr3_aa: CASSVADGNNEQFF
d_call: -
j_call: TRBJ2-1
clone_size: -
v_call: TRBV9